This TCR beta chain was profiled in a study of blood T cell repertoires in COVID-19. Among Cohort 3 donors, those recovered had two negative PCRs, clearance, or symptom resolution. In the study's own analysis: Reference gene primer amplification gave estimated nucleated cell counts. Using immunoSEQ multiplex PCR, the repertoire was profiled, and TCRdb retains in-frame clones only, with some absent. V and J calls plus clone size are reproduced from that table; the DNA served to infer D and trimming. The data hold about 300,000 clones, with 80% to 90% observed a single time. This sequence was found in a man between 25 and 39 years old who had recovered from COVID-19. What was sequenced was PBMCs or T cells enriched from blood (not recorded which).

The CDR3 protein is CASSAQGGGVGYGYTF. CDR3 coding DNA: TGTGCCAGCAGCGCCCAGGGCGGGGGCGTGGGCTATGGCTACACCTTC. This chain joins TRBV9 and TRBJ1-2, with D perhaps TRBD1 (6 bases). Germline values: CDR1 SGDLS, CDR2 YYNGEE. The CDR3 consists of 16 residues. V was clipped by 3 bases and J by 4 bases, with 19 bases between them.